The clone carrying this T cell receptor beta chain has a count of ten or more. The antigen is undetermined. The sample belongs to a study of T cells in Graves' hyperthyroidism and ophthalmopathy. Study results and caveats: Blood also showed most of the thyroid clonotypes that were expanded above 0.001.

After removal of 6 bases from V and 7 bases from J, the junction contained 6 bases not matched to a gene. The CDR3 has 12 amino acids. Germline CDR1 and CDR2: SGHRS and YFSETQ. Used for diagnoses were clinical symptoms, serum thyroxine and TRAb, thyroid ultrasound and orbital computed tomography. Fresh peripheral blood, 7.5 to 10 ml of it, supplied the PBMCs. What was amplified from RNA transcripts were TCR beta CDR3 regions. The primer set for the first-round RT-PCR of the TCR CDR3 was HTBI. TCRdb re-derived calls from the multiplex PCR reads in MiXCR, one entry per CDR3 protein. The data show fewer than 350,000 distinct CDR3 sequences, 13% to 15% seen once.

The TCR was taken from a woman in her fifties or sixties with Graves' hyperthyroidism that later progressed to Graves' ophthalmopathy. V is TRBV5-1 and J is TRBJ2-7, with 8 bases identical to TRBD2. What was sequenced was blood. The CDR3: CASTPGGVEQYF. The CDR3 coding sequence is TGCGCCAGCACCCCCGGGGGGGTTGAGCAGTACTTC.